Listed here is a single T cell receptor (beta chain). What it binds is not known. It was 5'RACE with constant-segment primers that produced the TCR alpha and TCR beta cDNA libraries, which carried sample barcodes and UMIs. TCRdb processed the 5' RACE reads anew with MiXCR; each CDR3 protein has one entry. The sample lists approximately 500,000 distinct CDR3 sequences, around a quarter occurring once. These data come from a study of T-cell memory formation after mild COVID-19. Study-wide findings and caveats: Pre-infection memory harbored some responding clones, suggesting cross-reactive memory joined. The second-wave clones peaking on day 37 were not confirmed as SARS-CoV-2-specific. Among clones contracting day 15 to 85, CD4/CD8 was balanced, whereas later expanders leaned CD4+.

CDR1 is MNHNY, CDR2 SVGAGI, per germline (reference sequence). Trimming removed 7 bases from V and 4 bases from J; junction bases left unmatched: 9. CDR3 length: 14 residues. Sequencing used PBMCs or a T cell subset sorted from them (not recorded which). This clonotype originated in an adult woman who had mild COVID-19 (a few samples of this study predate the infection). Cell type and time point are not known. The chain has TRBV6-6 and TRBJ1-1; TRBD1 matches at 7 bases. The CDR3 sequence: CASIHNRGGTEAFF. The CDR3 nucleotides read TGTGCCAGCATTCACAACAGGGGCGGCACTGAAGCTTTCTTT.